The 27 T cell receptor beta chains below were found in one sample sequenced in a study of PD-1 blockade in classical Hodgkin lymphoma. Libraries were prepared by immunoSEQ multiplex PCR; TCRdb keeps only in-frame clonotypes and omits some of them. The sample carries roughly 42,000 clones, approximately 71% recorded once. There was relapse after autologous stem cell transplantation in every patient, and there was variation in brentuximab vedotin exposure. The sequenced sample was peripheral blood mononuclear cells (PBMCs), obtained at baseline. These receptors originate from a human donor with classical Hodgkin lymphoma.

A note on this clone: One end of the junction fails to match germline, which may point to a read error. The chain links TRBV30 to TRBJ2-7; D is ambiguous. CDR3 length: 13 residues. Germline-derived CDR1 and CDR2 are GTSNPN and SVGIG (reference sequence). As DNA, the CDR3 is TGTGCCTGGGGTGTCTTTTCTTCCTACGAGCAGTACTTC. Translation gives CAWGVFSSYEQYF.

This chain uses TRBV4-1 with TRBJ2-1; 8 bases map to TRBD2. J gave up 10 bases and V 6 bases, and 14 bases lay outside the gene matches. CDR1 MGHRA and CDR2 YSYEKL come from the germline V gene. The CDR3 extends over 15 amino acids. CDR3 amino acids: CASSLSGSPVGEQFF. The CDR3 DNA reads as TGCGCCAGCAGTCTGAGCGGGAGTCCGGTCGGCGAGCAGTTCTTC.

The rearrangement uses TRBV5-4 and TRBJ2-7, with TRBD2 matching over 11 bases. The CDR3 has 16 residues. V was clipped by 4 bases and J by 2 bases; unmatched bases: 8. Germline values: CDR1 SGHNT, CDR2 YYREEE (reference sequence). The CDR3 DNA is TGTGCCAGCAGCCAGGGACTAGCGGTCCCCACCTACGAGCAGTACTTC. Amino acid sequence: CASSQGLAVPTYEQYF. Full variable domain (remainder filled in from reference TRBV5-4 and TRBJ2-7): ETGVTQSPTHLIKTRGQQVTLRCSSQSGHNTVSWYQQALGQGPQFIFQYYREEENGRGNFPPRFSGLQFPNYSSELNVNALELDDSALYLCASSQGLAVPTYEQYFGPGTRLTVT.

The CDR3 DNA follows: TGTGCCAGCTCCGGGACTAGCGTGTCAGCAGATACGCAGTATTTT. As protein: CASSGTSVSADTQYF. V usage is TRBV6-1 and J usage is TRBJ2-3; the match to TRBD2 covers 10 bases. Germline V gene data show CDR1 as MNHNS and CDR2 as SASEGT. The trim removed 8 bases at V and 4 bases at J, leaving 9 bases unmatched. CDR3 length: 15 amino acids.

The chain employs TRBV29-1 and TRBJ1-4, with D uncertain. This CDR3 contains 11 residues. Germline-derived CDR1 and CDR2 are SQVTM and ANQGSEA. Trimming stripped 3 bases from V and 7 bases from J, with 6 bases between. CDR3 DNA sequence: TGCAGCGTTGAGTCAAGTGAAAAACTGTTTTTT. Translating it yields CSVESSEKLFF.

Turning to this clone: The same CDR3 can be traced to other DNA sequences in this sample. The V call is TRBV9, the J call TRBJ2-3, with a possible D match to TRBD2 (6 bases). Per the germline V gene, CDR1 is SGDLS and CDR2 is YYNGEE. The V and J ends lost 4 bases and 4 bases respectively, with 16 bases between them. This CDR3 is 15 amino acids long. The CDR3 region has the DNA TGTGCCAGCAGCCAAGCGGGTGGGGGTGCAGATACGCAGTATTTT. Residues: CASSQAGGGADTQYF.

This chain connects TRBV4-3 to TRBJ1-2, with TRBD1 identical over 10 bases. CDR1 is LGHNA and CDR2 is YSLEER in the germline V gene. Trimming took 5 bases from V and 6 from J; bases not matched to a gene: 9. This CDR3 spans 15 amino acids. The CDR3 nucleotides read TGCGCCAGCAGCGGGGAGACAGGGGGCGCGGATGGCTACACCTTC. Encoded protein: CASSGETGGADGYTF.

DNA for the CDR3: TGTGCCAGCAGCTTAGTAGCGGGGGGGGGAGATACGCAGTATTTT. Protein sequence: CASSLVAGGGDTQYF. This chain connects TRBV7-2 to TRBJ2-3, with TRBD2 matching over 11 bases. The CDR3 is 15 amino acids. V was pared by 1 base and J by 5 bases, with 2 bases of the junction left unmatched. Germline V CDR1 and CDR2: SGHTA, FQGNSA.

The table lists this clone with a count of one. The chain carries TRBV30 and TRBJ1-5; a possible D gene is TRBD1 (5 bases). Trimming removed 0 bases from V and 5 bases from J, with 11 bases in between. CDR3 length: 14 residues. CDR1 and CDR2 from the germline V gene are GTSNPN and SVGIG (reference sequence). CDR3 protein: CAWSVSGGHQPQHF. CDR3 bases: TGTGCCTGGAGTGTTAGTGGGGGACATCAGCCCCAGCATTTT.

The rearrangement links TRBV27 to TRBJ2-7; D possibly corresponds to TRBD1 (6 bases). The V gene lost 4 bases and the J gene lost 4 bases, with 14 bases spanning the gap. Germline V gives CDR1 MNHEY, CDR2 SMNVEV (reference sequence). The CDR3 spans 14 residues. The CDR3 loop reads CASSYTGTVYEQYF. The CDR3 region has the DNA TGTGCCAGCAGTTATACAGGGACGGTTTACGAGCAGTACTTC.

This clone is a singleton in its sample. The CDR3, as DNA: TGTGCCACCAGCAGAGAAAAGGGATCGAACACTGAAGCTTTCTTT. This translates into CATSREKGSNTEAFF. The J gene is TRBJ1-1, the V gene TRBV15, with D uncertain. CDR1 LNHNV and CDR2 YYDKDF come from the germline V gene (reference sequence). Trimming took off 0 bases at V and 1 base at J, with 9 bases between the two ends. The CDR3 covers 15 residues.

The V and J genes are TRBV19 and TRBJ1-5; tentatively, D is TRBD1 (5 bases). The ends were cut back, 3 bases at V and 0 bases at J, with 9 bases in the middle. CDR1 LNHDA and CDR2 SQIVND come from the germline V gene (reference sequence). The CDR3 loop spans 15 amino acids. CDR3: CASSIGGSSNQPQHF. The CDR3 bases are TGTGCCAGTAGTATCGGGGGGTCTAGCAATCAGCCCCAGCATTTT.

This clone was found once. The CDR3 nucleotides read TGTGCCAGCAGCTACGATCAACAGGGCCACCCGAATTCACCCCTCCACTTT. It specifies CASSYDQQGHPNSPLHF. V gene TRBV7-9 combines with J gene TRBJ1-6; TRBD1 is a possible D gene (6 bases). The CDR3 covers 17 residues. Germline-derived CDR1 and CDR2 are SEHNR and FQNEAQ (reference sequence). V shed 4 bases and J shed 7 bases, with 20 bases lying between them.

The CDR3 nucleotides read TGTGCCAGCAGTTTCCAATATAACACTGAAGCTTTCTTT. Translated, it gives CASSFQYNTEAFF. The chain carries TRBV28 and TRBJ1-1, with D unresolved. This CDR3 region has 13 residues. Germline values: CDR1 MDHEN, CDR2 SYDVKM. V was cut by 3 bases and J by 2 bases, with 7 bases left in between.

There are a few counts of this clone. The rearrangement links TRBV7-8 to TRBJ2-2, with 8 bases lining up with TRBD2. In germline, CDR1 is SGHVS, CDR2 FQNEAQ. Trimming cost V 0 bases and J 5 bases; bases outside gene matches: 5. The CDR3 spans 16 residues. The CDR3 region has the DNA TGTGCCAGCAGCTTAGCCAGGACGGGGGGGACCGGGGAGCTGTTTTTT. This sequence encodes CASSLARTGGTGELFF. The full variable domain, completed using reference TRBV7-8 and TRBJ2-2, is GAGVSQSPRYKVAKRGQDVALRCDPISGHVSLFWYQQALGQGPEFLTYFQNEAQLDKSGLPSDRFFAERPEGSVSTLKIQRTQQEDSAVYLCASSLARTGGTGELFFGEGSRLTVL.

This rearrangement joins TRBV2 to TRBJ1-2; TRBD1 agrees at 7 bases. The CDR3 spans 13 residues. V lost 5 bases to trimming and J lost 3 bases; unmatched junction nucleotides: 3. Germline CDR1 reads SNHLY; CDR2 reads FYNNEI. The CDR3 DNA reads TGTGCCAGCAGTCGTACAGGGGACTATGGCTACACCTTC. It specifies CASSRTGDYGYTF. Variable domain in full (rest from reference TRBV2 and TRBJ1-2): EPEVTQTPSHQVTQMGQEVILRCVPISNHLYFYWYRQILGQKVEFLVSFYNNEISEKSEIFDDQFSVERPDGSNFTLKIRSTKLEDSAMYFCASSRTGDYGYTFGSGTRLTVV.

This sequence joins TRBV18 and TRBJ2-7, with 9 bases lining up with TRBD1. Unmatched junction bases numbered 1, after V lost 2 bases and J lost 2 bases. The CDR3 is 14 residues long. Per germline, CDR1 KGHSH and CDR2 LQKENI. In DNA form, the CDR3 reads TGTGCCAGCTCACCAGGGACAGGGACCTACGAGCAGTACTTC. Protein product: CASSPGTGTYEQYF.

The V and J genes are TRBV9 and TRBJ2-7, with no clear D. Trimming shortened V by 0 bases and J by 0 bases, and 7 bases separated the two germline ends. The CDR3 consists of 14 residues. The germline V gene has CDR1 SGDLS and CDR2 YYNGEE. The CDR3 region is CASSVEAASYEQYF. CDR3 coding DNA: TGTGCCAGCAGCGTAGAGGCAGCCTCCTACGAGCAGTACTTC.

This clone was observed many times. The chain carries TRBV5-6 and TRBJ2-7; D call uncertain. Germline V gives CDR1 SGHDT, CDR2 YYEEEE. The CDR3 has 14 amino acids. Between the trimmed V and J ends, which lost 4 bases and 6 bases, there was a span of 17 bases. As DNA, the CDR3 is TGTGCCAGCAGCCCAGGAAGGTCCCCCATCGAGCAGTACTTC. This sequence encodes CASSPGRSPIEQYF.

The chain employs TRBV9 and TRBJ2-2; 8 nucleotides align to TRBD1. Trimming took 4 bases from V and 3 from J; bases not matched to a gene: 5. This CDR3 region has 15 residues. Germline V gene data show CDR1 as SGDLS and CDR2 as YYNGEE. The CDR3 here is CASSYATGDTGELFF. The CDR3 nucleotides are TGTGCCAGCAGCTACGCGACAGGGGACACCGGGGAGCTGTTTTTT.

The rearrangement links TRBV4-1 to TRBJ2-7, with D perhaps given as TRBD1 or TRBD2 (5 bases each). Trimming shortened V by 4 bases and J by 2 bases, and 9 bases separated the two germline ends. The CDR3 is made up of 13 amino acids. Per germline, CDR1 MGHRA and CDR2 YSYEKL. Here the CDR3 DNA reads TGCGCCAGCAGCCCCGGGGCCACCTACGAGCAGTACTTC. Its translation: CASSPGATYEQYF.

J is TRBJ2-7 and V is TRBV9; D may match TRBD1 or TRBD2 (5 bases each). Trimming pared 1 base from V and 2 bases from J, leaving 10 bases between. The CDR3 totals 14 residues. Germline assignment: CDR1 SGDLS and CDR2 YYNGEE. The CDR3 protein is CASSVRGDPYEQYF. The CDR3 region has the DNA TGTGCCAGCAGCGTAAGAGGGGACCCCTACGAGCAGTACTTC.

This rearrangement joins TRBV6-6 to TRBJ1-5; TRBD1 aligns across 9 bases. Germline CDR1 reads MNHNY; CDR2 reads SVGAGI (reference sequence). The CDR3 totals 13 residues. The V gene end was trimmed by 4 bases and the J gene end by 6 bases; junction bases not matched to a gene: 1. The CDR3: CASSSTGGQPQHF. The CDR3 region has the DNA TGTGCCAGCAGTTCGACAGGGGGTCAGCCCCAGCATTTT.

The DNA of the CDR3 is TGTGCCTGGAGTCGGTGGGGGAACACTGAAGCTTTCTTT. It translates to CAWSRWGNTEAFF. This chain connects TRBV30 to TRBJ1-1; no clear D gene. This CDR3 has 13 residues. The V gene lost 2 bases and the J gene lost 1 base, with 8 bases spanning the gap. Germline V lookup: CDR1 GTSNPN, CDR2 SVGIG (reference sequence).

The V and J genes are TRBV7-3 and TRBJ2-1; 8 bases agree with TRBD2. CDR3 size: 12 residues. V was pared by 6 bases and J by 10 bases, with 5 bases of the junction left unmatched. Germline loops: CDR1 SGHTA, CDR2 FQGTGA. CDR3 sequence: CASRDVAGEQFF. Written as DNA, the CDR3 is TGTGCCAGCAGGGACGTAGCGGGGGAGCAGTTCTTC.

The J gene is TRBJ2-1, the V gene TRBV7-9; D unclear. The ends were cut back, 0 bases at V and 10 bases at J, with 4 bases in the middle. Germline V lookup: CDR1 SEHNR, CDR2 FQNEAQ (reference sequence). The CDR3 sequence is 11 residues long. CDR3: CASSLAGEQFF. In nucleotides, the CDR3 is TGTGCCAGCAGCTTAGCGGGGGAGCAGTTCTTC.

This CDR3 is CASSRTGGEQYF. The CDR3 DNA reads TGTGCCAGCAGCCGGACAGGGGGCGAGCAGTACTTC. The chain carries TRBV6-6 and TRBJ2-7, with 10 bases that match TRBD1. The CDR3 is made up of 12 amino acids. After removal of 6 bases from V and 6 bases from J, the junction contained 2 bases not matched to a gene. Germline CDR1 and CDR2: MNHNY and SVGAGI (reference sequence).